This is a list of T cell receptor beta chains from one sample in a study of Graves' ophthalmopathy and Graves' hyperthyroidism. TCRdb reanalysed the multiplex PCR reads using MiXCR and keeps one entry per CDR3 protein. The repertoire consists of 650,000 to 800,000 distinct CDR3 sequences, with over 40% occurring once and the leading ten covering over 2.5%. Sequenced: peripheral blood. The receptors originated from an adult man with Graves' ophthalmopathy. Both conserved end residues are part of each CDR3. A D gene is named only where the DNA matches it firmly. Size tells how often a clone was seen (once, few, many) or the class of an expanded clone, and some rows leave it out.

clone_size: .
j_call: TRBJ1-1
cdr3_length: 13
d_call: TRBD1
v_call: TRBV20-1
cdr3_nt: TGCAGTGCCACCAGACAGGGTAACACTGAAGCTTTCTTT
cdr3_aa: CSATRQGNTEAFF

clone_size: many
j_call: TRBJ2-7
cdr3_length: 14
d_call: TRBD1
v_call: TRBV6-6
cdr3_nt: TGTGCCAGCAGTCAAGGGACAGGGGTTTACGAGCAGTACTTC
cdr3_aa: CASSQGTGVYEQYF

clone_size: many
j_call: TRBJ1-1
cdr3_length: 13
d_call: .
v_call: TRBV6-6
cdr3_nt: TGTGCCAGCAGTGAAAGTCGGTCGAATGAAGCTTTCTTT
cdr3_aa: CASSESRSNEAFF

clone_size: many
j_call: TRBJ1-1
cdr3_length: 14
d_call: .
v_call: TRBV7-9
cdr3_nt: TGTGCCAGCAGCCCCTCGGCAGGGGTTACTGAAGCTTTCTTT
cdr3_aa: CASSPSAGVTEAFF

clone_size: .
j_call: TRBJ1-1
cdr3_length: 13
d_call: .
v_call: TRBV10-2
cdr3_nt: TGCGTCAGCAGTTTGGGGGGGAACACTGAAGCTTTCTTT
cdr3_aa: CVSSLGGNTEAFF

clone_size: .
j_call: TRBJ2-5
cdr3_length: 15
d_call: TRBD1
v_call: TRBV7-8
cdr3_nt: TGTGCCAGCACCAAAGGGACAGGGAGTTGGGAGACCCAGTACTTC
cdr3_aa: CASTKGTGSWETQYF

clone_size: .
j_call: TRBJ2-2
cdr3_length: 14
d_call: .
v_call: TRBV7-2
cdr3_nt: TGTGCCAGCAGCGTAGCTCCGGTCTCCGGGGAGCTGGTTTTT
cdr3_aa: CASSVAPVSGELVF

clone_size: once
j_call: TRBJ1-1
cdr3_length: 13
d_call: TRBD1
v_call: TRBV25-1
cdr3_nt: TGTGCCAGCACTGGGTCAGGGGGCACTGAAGCTTTCTTT
cdr3_aa: CASTGSGGTEAFF

clone_size: few
j_call: TRBJ2-7
cdr3_length: 14
d_call: .
v_call: TRBV10-3
cdr3_nt: TGTGCCAGCAGTTCGACAGGCACCCTGGGAGAGCAGTACTTC
cdr3_aa: CASSSTGTLGEQYF

clone_size: many
j_call: TRBJ2-7
cdr3_length: 14
d_call: .
v_call: TRBV9
cdr3_nt: TGTGCCAGCAGCGTAGGTCGAAGCTCCTACGAGCAGTACTTC
cdr3_aa: CASSVGRSSYEQYF

clone_size: .
j_call: TRBJ2-7
cdr3_length: 13
d_call: .
v_call: TRBV24-1
cdr3_nt: TGTGCCACCAGTGCCCCCGACAAGCACGAGCAGTACTTC
cdr3_aa: CATSAPDKHEQYF

clone_size: .
j_call: TRBJ1-5
cdr3_length: 16
d_call: TRBD1
v_call: TRBV2
cdr3_nt: TGTGCCAGCACGTGGGACAGGGAGGAGAGCAATCAGCCCCAGCATTTT
cdr3_aa: CASTWDREESNQPQHF

clone_size: many
j_call: TRBJ1-5
cdr3_length: 14
d_call: .
v_call: TRBV7-9
cdr3_nt: TGTGCCAGCAGCTTAAGTCTGGCGGGTCAGCCCCAGCATTTT
cdr3_aa: CASSLSLAGQPQHF

clone_size: many
j_call: TRBJ2-7
cdr3_length: 14
d_call: .
v_call: TRBV7-9
cdr3_nt: TGTGCCAGCAGCTTAGGTTCCGGCTCCTACGAGCAGTACTTC
cdr3_aa: CASSLGSGSYEQYF

clone_size: .
j_call: TRBJ1-2
cdr3_length: 14
d_call: TRBD1
v_call: TRBV2
cdr3_nt: TGTGCCAGCAGGACCCTCGGACAGGGGGGAAGCTACACCTTC
cdr3_aa: CASRTLGQGGSYTF

clone_size: many
j_call: TRBJ2-7
cdr3_length: 15
d_call: .
v_call: TRBV29-1
cdr3_nt: TGCAGCGTTGGGCAGGGTTTCGGCATAGACTACGAGCAGTACTTC
cdr3_aa: CSVGQGFGIDYEQYF

clone_size: .
j_call: TRBJ2-7
cdr3_length: 15
d_call: .
v_call: TRBV7-3
cdr3_nt: TGTGCCTGGAGTCGGAGGGGGCGCGGGGTGGGCGAGCAGTACTTC
cdr3_aa: CAWSRRGRGVGEQYF

clone_size: .
j_call: TRBJ2-1
cdr3_length: 15
d_call: TRBD1
v_call: TRBV7-3
cdr3_nt: TGTGCCAGCAGCCCCGGGACAGGGGTCCTCAATGAGCAGTTCTTC
cdr3_aa: CASSPGTGVLNEQFF

clone_size: many
j_call: TRBJ2-5
cdr3_length: 17
d_call: .
v_call: TRBV7-2
cdr3_nt: TGTGCCAGCAGCCGGACCGGGGACGGGCGGCAATTAGAGACCCAGTACTTC
cdr3_aa: CASSRTGDGRQLETQYF

clone_size: .
j_call: TRBJ2-5
cdr3_length: 14
d_call: TRBD1
v_call: TRBV15
cdr3_nt: TGTGCCACCAGCAGTCTGGACAGGCAAGAGACCCAGTACTTC
cdr3_aa: CATSSLDRQETQYF

clone_size: many
j_call: TRBJ2-5
cdr3_length: 15
d_call: .
v_call: TRBV9
cdr3_nt: TGTGCCAGCAGCGTAGGAGGGACACAGCAAGAGACCCAGTACTTC
cdr3_aa: CASSVGGTQQETQYF

clone_size: many
j_call: TRBJ1-2
cdr3_length: 15
d_call: .
v_call: TRBV7-2
cdr3_nt: TGTGCCAGCAGCTTAAGTGTAGGGACTAACTATGGCTACACCTTC
cdr3_aa: CASSLSVGTNYGYTF

clone_size: many
j_call: TRBJ1-4
cdr3_length: 16
d_call: .
v_call: TRBV20-1
cdr3_nt: TGCAGTGCCTCTATTGTCTTTTCTGCAACTAATGAAAAACTGTTTTTT
cdr3_aa: CSASIVFSATNEKLFF

clone_size: .
j_call: TRBJ1-6
cdr3_length: 15
d_call: .
v_call: TRBV25-1
cdr3_nt: TGTGCCATCAGTTCCGGGGACCGGACCAATTCACCCCTCCACTTT
cdr3_aa: CAISSGDRTNSPLHF

clone_size: .
j_call: TRBJ2-7
cdr3_length: 16
d_call: TRBD1
v_call: TRBV6-9
cdr3_nt: TGTGCCAGCAGTTATTGGGGGGGACAGGGGGGCTACGAGCAGTACTTC
cdr3_aa: CASSYWGGQGGYEQYF

clone_size: many
j_call: TRBJ1-2
cdr3_length: 15
d_call: .
v_call: TRBV29-1
cdr3_nt: TGCAGCGTTCCGGCCCCTGGCGCGGCCGTGGGGGGCTACACCTTC
cdr3_aa: CSVPAPGAAVGGYTF

clone_size: .
j_call: TRBJ2-2
cdr3_length: 16
d_call: TRBD1
v_call: TRBV11-1
cdr3_nt: TGTGCCAGCAGCTTAGAATCCGACAGGGGCACCGGGGAGCTGTTTTTT
cdr3_aa: CASSLESDRGTGELFF

clone_size: .
j_call: TRBJ1-2
cdr3_length: 12
d_call: TRBD1
v_call: TRBV30
cdr3_nt: TGTGCCTGGAACAGGGGAGGCTATGGCTACACCTTC
cdr3_aa: CAWNRGGYGYTF

clone_size: few
j_call: TRBJ2-7
cdr3_length: 13
d_call: TRBD1
v_call: TRBV2
cdr3_nt: TGTGCCAGCAGCGACAGGGACCACCACGAGCAGTACTTC
cdr3_aa: CASSDRDHHEQYF

clone_size: few
j_call: TRBJ2-6
cdr3_length: 19
d_call: .
v_call: TRBV20-1
cdr3_nt: TGCAGTGCTAGAGATCTTACGACTCAAACTACCTCTGGGGCCAACGTCCTGACTTTC
cdr3_aa: CSARDLTTQTTSGANVLTF

clone_size: many
j_call: TRBJ1-5
cdr3_length: 15
d_call: TRBD1
v_call: TRBV19
cdr3_nt: TGTGCCAGTAGTACCTACGGGACAGGGAATCAGCCCCAGCATTTT
cdr3_aa: CASSTYGTGNQPQHF

clone_size: .
j_call: TRBJ2-2
cdr3_length: 16
d_call: .
v_call: TRBV7-9
cdr3_nt: TGTGCCAGCATCCCCACCGGGACAAGTAACACCGGGGAGCTGTTTTTT
cdr3_aa: CASIPTGTSNTGELFF

clone_size: many
j_call: TRBJ1-5
cdr3_length: 14
d_call: .
v_call: TRBV7-8
cdr3_nt: TGTGCCAGCAGCTCCCGTTTTATGGATCAGCCCCAGCATTTT
cdr3_aa: CASSSRFMDQPQHF

clone_size: many
j_call: TRBJ1-2
cdr3_length: 13
d_call: .
v_call: TRBV5-1
cdr3_nt: TGCGCCAGCAGCTTGGGGGTTTACTATGGCTACACCTTC
cdr3_aa: CASSLGVYYGYTF

clone_size: few
j_call: TRBJ2-7
cdr3_length: 15
d_call: TRBD2
v_call: TRBV9
cdr3_nt: TGTGCCAGCAGCGTAGGGGGAGGGGCCGGCTACGAGCAGTACTTC
cdr3_aa: CASSVGGGAGYEQYF

clone_size: many
j_call: TRBJ1-6
cdr3_length: 13
d_call: TRBD1
v_call: TRBV2
cdr3_nt: TGTGCCAGCAACACAGGGGTAAATTCACCCCTCCACTTT
cdr3_aa: CASNTGVNSPLHF

clone_size: many
j_call: TRBJ2-5
cdr3_length: 14
d_call: .
v_call: TRBV10-3
cdr3_nt: TGTGCCATCAGTAATGAGGGGGGGGCAGAGACCCAGTACTTC
cdr3_aa: CAISNEGGAETQYF

clone_size: many
j_call: TRBJ2-7
cdr3_length: 12
d_call: .
v_call: TRBV5-4
cdr3_nt: TGTGCCAGCAGCTTGGGGACAGCCGGGGGGATGTTC
cdr3_aa: CASSLGTAGGMF

clone_size: many
j_call: TRBJ1-1
cdr3_length: 14
d_call: TRBD1
v_call: TRBV9
cdr3_nt: TGTGCCAGCAGCCCAGGGGACAGGGTCCGAGAAGCTTTCTTT
cdr3_aa: CASSPGDRVREAFF

clone_size: many
j_call: TRBJ2-7
cdr3_length: 17
d_call: TRBD1
v_call: TRBV7-9
cdr3_nt: TGTGCCAGCAGCGCCGGGACAGGGGGCATCCGAGGCCACGAGCAGTACTTC
cdr3_aa: CASSAGTGGIRGHEQYF

clone_size: .
j_call: TRBJ1-6
cdr3_length: 13
d_call: .
v_call: TRBV2
cdr3_nt: TGTGCCAGCAGAGGGGTAGAGAGTTCACCCCTCCACTTT
cdr3_aa: CASRGVESSPLHF

clone_size: many
j_call: TRBJ2-5
cdr3_length: 13
d_call: .
v_call: TRBV6-6
cdr3_nt: TGTGCCAGCAGGCAAAGTTTCCAAGAGACCCAGTACTTC
cdr3_aa: CASRQSFQETQYF

clone_size: many
j_call: TRBJ1-1
cdr3_length: 15
d_call: .
v_call: TRBV10-3
cdr3_nt: TGTGCCATCAGTGAGTCGATCAGGGGGAACACTGAAGCTTTCTTT
cdr3_aa: CAISESIRGNTEAFF

clone_size: .
j_call: TRBJ2-7
cdr3_length: 17
d_call: .
v_call: TRBV12-3/TRBV12-4
cdr3_nt: TGTGCCAGCAGTTTACCCCACTCTGACAGGCTATCCTACGAGCAGTACTTC
cdr3_aa: CASSLPHSDRLSYEQYF

clone_size: .
j_call: TRBJ2-7
cdr3_length: 13
d_call: .
v_call: TRBV10-3
cdr3_nt: TGTGCTCTCCGAGGGCCCCAAGGTCCCAAGCAGTACTTC
cdr3_aa: CALRGPQGPKQYF

clone_size: .
j_call: TRBJ1-2
cdr3_length: 11
d_call: .
v_call: TRBV7-9
cdr3_nt: TGTGCCAGCGCCGAGGGGGGCAGCTACACCTTC
cdr3_aa: CASAEGGSYTF

clone_size: few
j_call: TRBJ1-6
cdr3_length: 15
d_call: .
v_call: TRBV10-2
cdr3_nt: TGTGCCAGCAGTCCCCCCGCGGGGGCGAATTCACCCCTCCACTTT
cdr3_aa: CASSPPAGANSPLHF

clone_size: many
j_call: TRBJ1-3
cdr3_length: 15
d_call: TRBD1
v_call: TRBV11-2
cdr3_nt: TGTGCCAGCAGCGATAGGGACAGGGGAGGAAACACCATATATTTT
cdr3_aa: CASSDRDRGGNTIYF

clone_size: many
j_call: TRBJ1-2
cdr3_length: 13
d_call: TRBD1
v_call: TRBV12-3/TRBV12-4
cdr3_nt: TGTGCCAGCAGCCTCCACAGGGGTACTGGCTACACCTTC
cdr3_aa: CASSLHRGTGYTF

clone_size: few
j_call: TRBJ1-4
cdr3_length: 14
d_call: .
v_call: TRBV12-3/TRBV12-4
cdr3_nt: TGTGCCAGCAGTTTAGAGTCGGGGAATGAAAAACTGTTTTTT
cdr3_aa: CASSLESGNEKLFF

clone_size: many
j_call: TRBJ2-5
cdr3_length: 14
d_call: .
v_call: TRBV5-5
cdr3_nt: TGTGCCAGCAGCTTGGCCTGGGTAATAGAGACCCAGTACTTC
cdr3_aa: CASSLAWVIETQYF

clone_size: .
j_call: TRBJ1-1
cdr3_length: 16
d_call: .
v_call: TRBV6-4
cdr3_nt: TGTGCCAGCAGTGACGTCGAGGGCAATGGGACCACTGAAGCTTTCTTT
cdr3_aa: CASSDVEGNGTTEAFF

clone_size: .
j_call: TRBJ1-2
cdr3_length: 15
d_call: .
v_call: TRBV2
cdr3_nt: TGTGCCAGCAGTGAACAGGGACAAGCTAACTATGGCTACACCTTC
cdr3_aa: CASSEQGQANYGYTF

clone_size: once
j_call: TRBJ1-3
cdr3_length: 15
d_call: .
v_call: TRBV25-1
cdr3_nt: TGTGCCAGCAGTGCCCGGGGGTCAGGGCGGAACACCATATATTTT
cdr3_aa: CASSARGSGRNTIYF

clone_size: many
j_call: TRBJ1-2
cdr3_length: 13
d_call: TRBD1
v_call: TRBV15
cdr3_nt: TGTGCCACCAGCCCAGGGGGCGGCTATGGCTACACCTTC
cdr3_aa: CATSPGGGYGYTF